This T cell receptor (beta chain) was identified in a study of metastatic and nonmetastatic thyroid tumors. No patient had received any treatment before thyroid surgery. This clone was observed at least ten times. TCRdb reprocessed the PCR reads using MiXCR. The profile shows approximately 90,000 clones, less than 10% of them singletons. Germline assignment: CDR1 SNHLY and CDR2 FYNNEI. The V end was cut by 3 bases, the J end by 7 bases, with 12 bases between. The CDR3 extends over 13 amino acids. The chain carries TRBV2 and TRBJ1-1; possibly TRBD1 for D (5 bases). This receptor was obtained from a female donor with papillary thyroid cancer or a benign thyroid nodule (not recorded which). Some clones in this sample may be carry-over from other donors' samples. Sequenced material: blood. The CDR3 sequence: CASSDRAPNEAFF. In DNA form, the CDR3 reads TGTGCCAGCAGTGACAGGGCGCCTAATGAAGCTTTCTTT.